A single sample gave rise to the 14 T cell receptor beta chains below, sequenced in a study of CD8+ T cells in alopecia areata. cDNA prepared by RNA extraction and subsequent reverse transcription served as the template for sequencing. Produced via immunoSEQ multiplex PCR; TCRdb's table is partial and in-frame only. Of 150,000 to 200,000 clones detected, around three fifths appear once; the ten largest clones hold approximately 15%. Treatment indicated: oral pan-JAK inhibitor, 5-10 mg twice daily. The specimen was CD4+ T cells sorted from blood, collected at week 24, from a patient treated with tofacitinib. All receptors derive from a human donor with alopecia areata.

The chain links TRBV19 to TRBJ1-1; D perhaps matches TRBD1 (6 bases). Germline V gene lookup returns CDR1 LNHDA and CDR2 SQIVND (reference sequence). V was shortened by 1 base and J by 2 bases, with 11 bases between the two germline ends. The CDR3 extends over 15 amino acids. CDR3 residues: CASSIGGLTNTEAFF. CDR3 nucleotides: TGTGCCAGTAGTATAGGGGGGCTTACTAACACTGAAGCTTTCTTT.

The sample holds a few counts of this clone. V gene TRBV7-9 combines with J gene TRBJ1-4; the D is unclear. V was shortened by 3 bases and J by 7 bases, with 6 bases between the two germline ends. Germline-derived CDR1 and CDR2 are SEHNR and FQNEAQ (reference sequence). The CDR3 has 12 residues. In DNA, the CDR3 is TGTGCCAGCAGCTTCGGACGTGAAAAACTGTTTTTT. Protein product: CASSFGREKLFF.

This chain joins TRBV15 and TRBJ2-5, with 9 bases that match TRBD2. This CDR3 has 15 amino acids. CDR1 LNHNV and CDR2 YYDKDF come from the germline V gene (reference sequence). V dropped 1 base and J dropped 3; count of bases not matched to a gene: 3. CDR3 sequence reads: CATSRGLAGKETQYF. CDR3 nucleotide sequence: TGTGCCACCAGCAGAGGGCTAGCGGGGAAAGAGACCCAGTACTTC. The entire variable domain, with the rest obtained from reference TRBV15 and TRBJ2-5, is as follows: DAMVIQNPRYQVTQFGKPVTLSCSQTLNHNVMYWYQQKSSQAPKLLFHYYDKDFNNEADTPDNFQSRRPNTSFCFLDIRSPGLGDTAMYLCATSRGLAGKETQYFGPGTRLLVL.

For this clone: One end of the junction does not line up with germline, which may come from a read error. V usage is TRBV30 and J usage is TRBJ1-2; 7 bases line up with TRBD1. CDR1 GTSNPN and CDR2 SVGIG come from the germline V gene (reference sequence). This CDR3 has 11 amino acids. The CDR3 region is CAWSPRDRVSF. The CDR3 nucleotides are TGTGCCTGGAGTCCGCGAGACAGGGTCTCCTTC.

The chain combines TRBV7-9 with TRBJ2-7; possibly TRBD1 or TRBD2 for D (6 bases each). Germline CDR1 reads SEHNR; CDR2 reads FQNEAQ (reference sequence). The CDR3 consists of 15 residues. Trimming stripped 5 bases from V and 1 base from J, with 15 bases between. CDR3 in amino acids: CASSPSGAVSYEQYF. The CDR3 DNA reads TGTGCCAGCAGCCCCTCGGGGGCAGTATCCTACGAGCAGTACTTC.

This chain links TRBV29-1 with TRBJ1-4; D is unresolved. Germline-derived CDR1 and CDR2 are SQVTM and ANQGSEA. Trimming left V 4 bases short and J 8 bases short, with 14 bases between. The CDR3 consists of 13 residues. The CDR3: CSVAQVLGEKLFF. CDR3 bases: TGCAGCGTTGCTCAGGTACTTGGAGAAAAACTGTTTTTT. The full variable domain, completed using reference TRBV29-1 and TRBJ1-4, is SAVISQKPSRDICQRGTSLTIQCQVDSQVTMMFWYRQQPGQSLTLIATANQGSEATYESGFVIDKFPISRPNLTFSTLTVSNMSPEDSSIYLCSVAQVLGEKLFFGSGTQLSVL.

The V gene is TRBV27, the J gene TRBJ1-2; D is ambiguous. The CDR3 runs to 12 residues. Germline lookup yields CDR1 MNHEY and CDR2 SMNVEV (reference sequence). Trimming removed 3 bases at V and 7 bases at J, with 9 bases between. The CDR3 DNA is TGTGCCAGCAGTTTGAAAGGAATTGGCTACACCTTC. This encodes CASSLKGIGYTF.

The chain links TRBV20-1 to TRBJ1-6, with 7 bases lining up with TRBD1. CDR1 and CDR2 from the germline V gene are DFQATT and SNEGSKA (reference sequence). This CDR3 comprises 11 residues. Trimming at V came to 3 bases and at J to 16 bases, leaving 6 bases not matched to a gene. The CDR3 protein is CSASDGQALHF. DNA of the CDR3: TGCAGTGCTAGTGACGGACAGGCACTCCACTTT.

This clone was seen more than once but under ten times. The genes are TRBV5-6 and TRBJ2-7; TRBD2 matches 8 bases. V shed 4 bases, J shed 4 bases, and the junction held 7 bases outside the gene matches. The CDR3 is 14 residues long. Germline-derived CDR1 and CDR2 are SGHDT and YYEEEE. The CDR3 is CASSRPGGRYEQYF. DNA of the CDR3: TGTGCCAGCAGCCGCCCGGGGGGGAGGTACGAGCAGTACTTC. The full variable domain, with the rest looked up from reference TRBV5-6 and TRBJ2-7, is DAGVTQSPTHLIKTRGQQVTLRCSPKSGHDTVSWYQQALGQGPQFIFQYYEEEERQRGNFPDRFSGHQFPNYSSELNVNALLLGDSALYLCASSRPGGRYEQYFGPGTRLTVT.

A remark on this clone: Because the CDR3's place on the DNA is in doubt, the DNA is left out and the CDR3 is given as listed by TCRdb. This chain joins TRBV6-6 and TRBJ2-5; the table's D call TRBD1 went unverified against the DNA. The V gene's germline CDR1 is MNHNY and CDR2 SVGAGI (reference sequence). The length of the CDR3 is 15 amino acids, counting both ends. CDR3: CASSTSTGGVETQYF.

This clone was seen a few times. The rearrangement joins TRBV29-1 to TRBJ1-2; unclear D gene. The germline V and J ends were trimmed by 4 bases and 3 bases, with 9 bases remaining between them. The CDR3 consists of 12 residues. The V gene's germline CDR1 is SQVTM and CDR2 ANQGSEA. The CDR3 DNA sequence: TGCAGCGTTGTGGGGAGGGACTATGGCTACACCTTC. Amino acids: CSVVGRDYGYTF.

The chain joins TRBV23-1 to TRBJ2-7; 8 bases are a match to TRBD1. TRBV23-1 is an ORF, and what it does is uncertain. Unmatched junction bases numbered 6, after V lost 1 base and J lost 4 bases. This CDR3 has 15 residues. The CDR3: CASSQFPDRDYEQYF. DNA of the CDR3: TGCGCCAGCAGTCAATTCCCGGACAGGGATTACGAGCAGTACTTC.

The rearrangement joins TRBV5-5 to TRBJ1-1; D might be TRBD1 (5 bases). The length of the CDR3 is 14 residues. The V gene lost 4 bases and the J gene lost 4 bases, with 14 bases spanning the gap. Germline CDR1 SGHKS, CDR2 YYEKEE (reference sequence). In DNA form, the CDR3 reads TGTGCCAGCAGCCAGGGTGGCATTGGCACTGAAGCTTTCTTT. Protein product: CASSQGGIGTEAFF.

This sequence joins TRBV19 and TRBJ2-3, with 8 bases fitting TRBD1. The CDR3 is 14 amino acids. V trimming: 6 bases; J trimming: 8 bases; junction bases outside the gene matches: 10. Germline CDR1 reads LNHDA; CDR2 reads SQIVND (reference sequence). The CDR3 bases are TGTGCCAGTAGCAAGACAGGGGCCCTTGTTACGCAGTATTTT. Encoded protein: CASSKTGALVTQYF.